A selection of T cell receptor beta chains follows, all from one sample in a study of blood T cells in healthy people across ages. Using its own MiXCR run on the 5' RACE reads, TCRdb lists one record per CDR3 protein. The table lists about 1 million distinct CDR3 sequences, under 55% of them singletons. Sequenced input: blood. Source of these receptors: a woman aged 55-75 years in good health. Each CDR3 is given with its conserved first and last residue. The D gene is left open where the match is weak. Where a row states a size, it is once, few, many or the class of an expanded clone; other rows omit it.

size,V,D,J,CDR3,DNA
many,TRBV25-1,TRBD1,TRBJ1-6,CASSVPGQIGSPLHF,TGTGCCAGCAGTGTGCCGGGACAGATCGGTTCACCCCTCCACTTT
-,TRBV7-9,-,TRBJ1-2,CASSLAPHYGYTF,TGTGCCAGCAGCTTAGCACCGCACTATGGCTACACCTTC
-,TRBV6-1,-,TRBJ2-6,CASSELWGAGANVLTF,TGTGCCAGCAGCGAACTTTGGGGGGCTGGGGCCAACGTCCTGACTTTC
-,TRBV20-1,TRBD2,TRBJ2-7,CSAPPGYSGSLGYNEQYF,TGCAGTGCTCCCCCGGGCTATAGCGGGAGCCTTGGATACAATGAGCAGTACTTC
few,TRBV7-9,TRBD2,TRBJ2-4,CASSLGGFVNIQYF,TGTGCCAGCAGCTTGGGAGGGTTTGTCAACATTCAGTACTTC
medium-sized,TRBV27,-,TRBJ2-2,CASSLSGHATGELFF,TGTGCCAGCAGTTTAAGTGGTCACGCTACCGGGGAGCTGTTTTTT
-,TRBV7-9,-,TRBJ1-2,CASSLVFEEYGYTF,TGTGCCAGCAGCTTAGTGTTCGAGGAGTATGGCTACACCTTC
few,TRBV5-4,-,TRBJ2-3,CASSLVKSTDTQYF,TGTGCCAGCAGCTTGGTGAAGAGCACAGATACGCAGTATTTT
few,TRBV5-1,-,TRBJ1-5,CASSLGAGSNQPQHF,TGTGCCAGCAGCTTGGGAGCAGGGAGCAATCAGCCCCAGCATTTT
-,TRBV7-9,TRBD1,TRBJ2-3,CASTTTGAGGTDTQYF,TGTGCCAGCACCACGACAGGGGCTGGGGGCACAGATACGCAGTATTTT
-,TRBV24-1,-,TRBJ2-1,CATSDSSGVAYNEQFF,TGTGCCACCAGTGATTCCTCAGGGGTGGCCTACAATGAGCAGTTCTTC
-,TRBV11-1,TRBD1,TRBJ2-1,CASSLEGDRGKGEQFF,TGTGCCAGCAGCTTAGAGGGGGACAGGGGGAAAGGTGAGCAGTTCTTC
few,TRBV19,-,TRBJ1-1,CASRKATNTEAFF,TGTGCCAGTAGGAAGGCCACGAACACTGAAGCTTTCTTT
-,TRBV20-1,TRBD2,TRBJ2-1,CSAAASGRSYNEQFF,TGCAGTGCTGCAGCAAGCGGGAGGTCCTACAATGAGCAGTTCTTC
-,TRBV4-2,TRBD2,TRBJ2-1,CASSQDGAGAGEQFF,TGTGCCAGCAGCCAAGATGGAGCGGGAGCTGGTGAGCAGTTCTTC
few,TRBV14,-,TRBJ1-4,CASSQDLGVEKLFF,TGTGCCAGCAGCCAAGACCTCGGGGTGGAAAAACTGTTTTTT
many,TRBV6-2/TRBV6-3,TRBD1,TRBJ1-4,CASSPGTGNEKLFF,TGTGCCAGCAGTCCCGGGACAGGGAATGAAAAACTGTTTTTT
few,TRBV3-1,TRBD1,TRBJ2-7,CASSQDRAGTGTYEQYF,TGTGCCAGCAGCCAAGATCGGGCCGGGACAGGGACCTACGAGCAGTACTTC
-,TRBV3-1,TRBD2,TRBJ2-7,CASSRNLAGSSYEQYF,TGTGCCAGCAGCCGGAATCTAGCGGGAAGCTCCTACGAGCAGTACTTC
once,TRBV12-3/TRBV12-4,TRBD2,TRBJ2-1,CASSFSGGRGKGEQFF,TGCGCCAGCAGTTTTTCGGGCGGGAGGGGGAAGGGTGAGCAGTTCTTC
-,TRBV5-1,-,TRBJ1-1,CASSIGGIGTEAFF,TGCGCCAGCAGCATAGGGGGGATTGGCACTGAAGCTTTCTTT
few,TRBV30,-,TRBJ1-1,CAWNHKMNTEAFF,TGTGCCTGGAACCACAAGATGAACACTGAAGCTTTCTTT
-,TRBV10-1,-,TRBJ2-1,CASSESTVSYNEQFF,TGCGCCAGCAGTGAGTCGACAGTCTCCTACAATGAGCAGTTCTTC
few,TRBV20-1,TRBD2,TRBJ2-1,CSARGGGTYNEQFF,TGCAGTGCTAGAGGGGGAGGGACCTACAATGAGCAGTTCTTC
few,TRBV7-3,-,TRBJ2-1,CASSLGDYNEQFF,TGTGCCAGCAGCTTGGGCGACTACAATGAGCAGTTCTTC